These T cell receptor beta chains were read from a single sample in a study of regulatory T cells in long-lasting Graves disease. From the multiplex PCR reads, TCRdb called clonotypes with MiXCR, one entry per CDR3 protein. Of fewer than 600,000 distinct CDR3 sequences in the sample, about 22% were seen once. Sample: peripheral blood mononuclear cells (PBMCs), taken when the disease was refractory, from a patient treated with antithyroid drugs. The receptors derive from a female donor with Graves disease. Each CDR3 is given with its conserved first and last residue. The D gene is left open where the match is weak. Expanded clones get a size class; other rows say once, few or many, or leave the size out.

many	TRBV6-1	NA	TRBJ2-7	CASSSPAMEIEQYF	TGTGCCAGCAGCTCCCCGGCCATGGAAATTGAGCAGTACTTC
NA	TRBV6-1	TRBD1	TRBJ2-5	CASSETGPPETQYF	TGTGCCAGCAGCGAGACAGGGCCCCCAGAGACCCAGTACTTC
many	TRBV28	NA	TRBJ1-4	CASNVGEKLFF	TGTGCCAGCAACGTGGGTGAAAAACTGTTTTTT
NA	TRBV20-1	NA	TRBJ2-2	CSASRDTFRAGELFF	TGCAGTGCTAGCCGGGACACGTTTCGGGCCGGGGAGCTGTTTTTT
few	TRBV20-1	NA	TRBJ1-3	CSAGGNTIYF	TGCAGTGCTGGGGGAAACACCATATATTTT
many	TRBV28	NA	TRBJ1-2	CASSSTMRGYTF	TGTGCCAGCAGTTCTACTATGAGAGGCTACACCTTC
many	TRBV6-1	TRBD2	TRBJ2-2	CASRVSGGDTGELFF	TGTGCCAGCAGGGTTAGCGGGGGAGACACCGGGGAGCTGTTTTTT
many	TRBV7-2	NA	TRBJ2-5	CASSRDRAGETQYF	TGTGCCAGCAGCCGAGACAGGGCGGGGGAGACCCAGTACTTC
many	TRBV7-8	NA	TRBJ1-1	CASSPTEVTKTEAFF	TGTGCCAGCAGTCCTACCGAGGTAACTAAGACTGAAGCTTTCTTT
many	TRBV11-2	NA	TRBJ1-2	CASSSLLEKGYTF	TGTGCCAGCAGCTCGCTTTTGGAAAAAGGCTACACCTTC
NA	TRBV5-1	NA	TRBJ2-3	CASSFDRSYTDTQYF	TGTGCCAGCAGCTTTGACAGGTCCTACACAGATACGCAGTATTTT
many	TRBV7-2	TRBD1	TRBJ1-5	CASSAWTGGGNQPQHF	TGTGCCAGCAGCGCATGGACAGGGGGGGGCAATCAGCCCCAGCATTTT
NA	TRBV27	TRBD2	TRBJ2-5	CAVSGGRETQYF	TGTGCCGTTAGCGGGGGGCGAGAGACCCAGTACTTC
many	TRBV29-1	NA	TRBJ1-4	CSVAPGAANEKLFF	TGCAGCGTCGCCCCAGGGGCGGCTAATGAAAAACTGTTTTTT
many	TRBV19	NA	TRBJ1-2	CASSARPSANYGYTF	TGTGCCAGTAGTGCCAGGCCATCAGCTAACTATGGCTACACCTTC
NA	TRBV12-3/TRBV12-4	NA	TRBJ2-7	CASSRTGRNTEQYF	TGTGCCAGCAGCCGGACTGGACGGAACACCGAGCAGTACTTC
few	TRBV30	NA	TRBJ1-4	CAWSVRSEKLFF	TGTGCCTGGAGTGTGAGGAGCGAAAAACTGTTTTTT
NA	TRBV6-1	TRBD1	TRBJ1-5	CASRETGTVQHQHF	TGTGCCAGCAGGGAGACAGGGACAGTCCAGCACCAGCATTTT
NA	TRBV18	TRBD2	TRBJ2-5	CASSPRGAGGQETQYF	TGTGCCAGCTCTCCCCGTGGAGCGGGGGGCCAAGAGACCCAGTACTTC
many	TRBV27	NA	TRBJ1-1	CASSLEGRAEAFF	TGTGCCAGCAGTTTGGAGGGTAGGGCTGAAGCTTTCTTT
few	TRBV4-3	NA	TRBJ1-3	CASSPPGGNTIYF	TGCGCCAGCAGCCCCCCTGGGGGAAACACCATATATTTT
few	TRBV29-1	NA	TRBJ1-4	CSVASKTNEKLFF	TGCAGCGTGGCGTCCAAGACCAATGAAAAACTGTTTTTT
NA	TRBV13	TRBD2	TRBJ2-4	CASSPRGSGGAVENIQYF	TGTGCCAGCAGCCCCCGCGGTAGCGGGGGGGCAGTTGAAAACATTCAGTACTTC
NA	TRBV19	NA	TRBJ1-4	CASRETSGRKLFF	TGTGCCAGTCGGGAGACATCTGGAAGGAAACTGTTTTTT
few	TRBV30	NA	TRBJ2-2	CAWSDTTNTGELFF	TGTGCCTGGAGCGACACTACGAACACCGGGGAGCTGTTTTTT
many	TRBV28	NA	TRBJ2-7	CASRKGPRRGNYEQYF	TGTGCCAGCAGGAAAGGGCCCCGGCGGGGTAATTACGAGCAGTACTTC
NA	TRBV19	NA	TRBJ2-2	CASSTRDRASNTGELFF	TGTGCCAGTAGTACCCGAGACAGAGCTTCGAACACCGGGGAGCTGTTTTTT
NA	TRBV20-1	TRBD2	TRBJ2-5	CSAEREWQETQYF	TGCAGTGCTGAGCGGGAGTGGCAAGAGACCCAGTACTTC
few	TRBV6-2/TRBV6-3	NA	TRBJ2-7	CASSYKDSYEQYF	TGTGCCAGCAGTTACAAGGATTCCTACGAGCAGTACTTC
many	TRBV28	TRBD2	TRBJ2-7	CASTLGGVVAYEQYF	TGTGCCAGCACCCTGGGAGGGGTAGTCGCCTACGAGCAGTACTTC
few	TRBV19	NA	TRBJ2-1	CASSKLPPVDNEQFF	TGTGCCAGTAGTAAACTCCCCCCCGTCGACAATGAGCAGTTCTTC
NA	TRBV20-1	NA	TRBJ2-7	CSAPAQGPPYEQYF	TGCAGTGCCCCGGCGCAGGGGCCCCCCTACGAGCAGTACTTC
few	TRBV24-1	NA	TRBJ1-3	CATSSSVDNGNTIYF	TGTGCCACCAGCAGCTCCGTTGACAATGGAAACACCATATATTTT
many	TRBV28	TRBD1	TRBJ2-7	CASSNAGTGGHEQYF	TGTGCCAGCAGTAACGCCGGGACAGGGGGCCACGAGCAGTACTTC
many	TRBV7-3	NA	TRBJ2-7	CASSLRFDSDEQYF	TGTGCCAGCAGCTTAAGGTTTGACAGCGACGAGCAGTACTTC
many	TRBV19	NA	TRBJ1-1	CASSMFQAAEAFF	TGTGCCAGTAGTATGTTCCAGGCTGCTGAAGCTTTCTTT
NA	TRBV19	NA	TRBJ2-7	CASSIGYSYEQYF	TGTGCCAGTAGTATAGGGTACTCCTACGAGCAGTACTTC
many	TRBV19	TRBD1	TRBJ1-1	CASSRDSSSSNTEAFF	TGTGCCAGTAGTAGGGACAGTTCATCGAGTAACACTGAAGCTTTCTTT
many	TRBV7-2	TRBD1	TRBJ1-2	CASSLGLLRGPYGYTF	TGTGCCAGCAGCTTAGGCTTGCTGAGGGGGCCCTATGGCTACACCTTC
NA	TRBV30	NA	TRBJ1-1	CAWSRVANTEAFF	TGTGCCTGGAGTAGGGTGGCGAACACTGAAGCTTTCTTT
NA	TRBV12-3/TRBV12-4	NA	TRBJ2-7	CASRRASEQYF	TGTGCCAGCAGGCGGGCCTCCGAGCAGTACTTC
many	TRBV30	NA	TRBJ2-5	CAWTGGETQYF	TGTGCCTGGACTGGGGGGGAGACCCAGTACTTC
NA	TRBV5-1	NA	TRBJ1-1	CASSFNLGGRRATEAFF	TGCGCCAGCAGCTTTAACCTCGGAGGGAGGAGGGCCACTGAAGCTTTCTTT
NA	TRBV7-2	TRBD2	TRBJ2-3	CASSIPGLASDTQYF	TGTGCCAGCAGCATACCGGGACTAGCTTCAGATACGCAGTATTTT
few	TRBV7-9	TRBD1	TRBJ2-7	CASSFTGGIDEQYF	TGTGCCAGCAGTTTTACAGGGGGAATCGACGAGCAGTACTTC
NA	TRBV28	NA	TRBJ1-5	CASQNVALPQHF	TGTGCCAGCCAAAACGTGGCCCTGCCCCAGCATTTT
NA	TRBV7-9	NA	TRBJ2-1	CASSLGRLGRPPGEQFF	TGTGCCAGCAGCTTAGGTCGACTAGGTCGGCCTCCGGGTGAGCAGTTCTTC
NA	TRBV6-5	NA	TRBJ2-1	CASSYSRGGEQFF	TGTGCCAGCAGTTACTCCCGAGGAGGTGAGCAGTTCTTC
few	TRBV29-1	NA	TRBJ1-1	CSVMTGGDTEAFF	TGCAGCGTCATGACAGGCGGGGACACTGAAGCTTTCTTT
many	TRBV28	NA	TRBJ2-2	CASSHPEGTGELFF	TGTGCCAGCAGCCACCCCGAGGGGACCGGGGAGCTGTTTTTT
few	TRBV12-3/TRBV12-4	TRBD1	TRBJ1-2	CASSSPGTGVPYGYTF	TGTGCCAGCAGTTCCCCCGGGACAGGGGTTCCCTATGGCTACACCTTC
few	TRBV7-2	NA	TRBJ1-1	CASSLAGRDTEAFF	TGTGCCAGCAGCTTAGCAGGGAGGGACACTGAAGCTTTCTTT
few	TRBV6-2/TRBV6-3	NA	TRBJ2-5	CASSGGTDQPQETQYF	TGTGCCAGCAGTGGCGGGACAGATCAACCCCAAGAGACCCAGTACTTC
many	TRBV28	NA	TRBJ2-7	CASSLAEGYEQYF	TGTGCCAGCAGTTTAGCGGAGGGGTACGAGCAGTACTTC
many	TRBV28	NA	TRBJ1-2	CASSLIPNYGYTF	TGTGCCAGCAGTTTAATTCCCAACTATGGCTACACCTTC